This TCR beta chain was captured in a study of B cell selection in AIRE deficiency. Study outcomes and limitations: Shared Treg sequences had shorter CDR3s, biased toward rearrangements with few non-templated insertions. About 30.6% of healthy-shared Treg sequences were found among patient Tconv cells.

A note on this clone: The antigen is undetermined.

Regulatory T cells were sorted as CD4+CD25hiCD127low/negative. Sequencing was performed with immunoSEQ multiplex PCR; in TCRdb, only in-frame clones are kept and a portion is missing. The sample records tens of thousands of clones, 94% being singletons. The V gene lost 1 base and the J gene lost 5 bases, with 3 bases spanning the gap. Germline V gives CDR1 SGHAT, CDR2 FQNNGV. The CDR3 consists of 11 residues. This TCR was recovered from a human donor with AIRE deficiency. The chain combines TRBV11-2 with TRBJ2-7; D unresolved. The sequenced material came from Tregs sorted from PBMCs. The CDR3 DNA follows: TGTGCCAGCAGCTTAGGGGACGAGCAGTACTTC. Protein product: CASSLGDEQYF.